This TCR beta chain comes out of a study of CD8+CD57+ T cells in acquired aplastic anemia. Study background: Across the sorted CD4+ and CD8+ cells, DNA amounts averaged roughly 3 ug.

Patients chosen for sequencing had CD8+CD57+ cells that had expanded, as shown by flow cytometry. Severe acquired aplastic anemia was present in every patient. Patient blood was sampled before any therapy had been received. Germline values: CDR1 KGHDR, CDR2 SFDVKD. This CDR3 region has 15 residues. Trimming cost V 7 bases and J 1 base; bases outside gene matches: 7. The template for TCR beta VDJ and CDR3 sequence profiling was genomic DNA. TCRdb independently ran MiXCR on the reads; one entry per CDR3 protein. The sample includes about 290,000 distinct CDR3 sequences, about 50% of them seen just once. The genes are TRBV24-1 and TRBJ2-3, with 7 bases matching TRBD2. The sequencing sample was made of sorted CD4+, CD8+, or CD8+CD57+ T cells (not recorded which) from PBMCs. The source of this sequence is a human donor with aplastic anemia. CDR3 region: CATRASRGGTDTQYF. CDR3 sequence (DNA): TGTGCCACCAGAGCCAGCCGGGGGGGCACAGATACGCAGTATTTT.